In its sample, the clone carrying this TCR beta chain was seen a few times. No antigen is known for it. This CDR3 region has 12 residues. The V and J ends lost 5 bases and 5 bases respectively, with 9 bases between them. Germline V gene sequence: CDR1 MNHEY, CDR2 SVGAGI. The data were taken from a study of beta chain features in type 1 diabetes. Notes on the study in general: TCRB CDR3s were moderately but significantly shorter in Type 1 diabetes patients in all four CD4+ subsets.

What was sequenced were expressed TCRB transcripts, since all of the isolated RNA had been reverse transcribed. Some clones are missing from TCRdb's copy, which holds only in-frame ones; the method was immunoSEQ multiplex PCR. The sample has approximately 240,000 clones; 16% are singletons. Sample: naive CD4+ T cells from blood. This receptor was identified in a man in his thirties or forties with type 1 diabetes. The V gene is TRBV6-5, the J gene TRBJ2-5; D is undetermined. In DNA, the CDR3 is TGTGCCAGCAGTCCCGGGTTCGAGACCCAGTACTTC. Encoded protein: CASSPGFETQYF.